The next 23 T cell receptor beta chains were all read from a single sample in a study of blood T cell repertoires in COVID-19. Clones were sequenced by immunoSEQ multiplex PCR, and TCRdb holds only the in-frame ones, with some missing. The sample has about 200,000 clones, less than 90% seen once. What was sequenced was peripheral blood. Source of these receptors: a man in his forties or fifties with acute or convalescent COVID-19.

This CDR3 reads CASIRDRGLTGELFF. The CDR3 DNA reads as TGTGCCAGCATTCGGGACAGGGGGTTAACCGGGGAGCTGTTTTTT. The chain has TRBV6-5 and TRBJ2-2, with 11 bases that match TRBD1. After removal of 7 bases from V and 5 bases from J, the junction contained 6 bases not matched to a gene. The CDR3 is 15 amino acids. Germline-derived CDR1 and CDR2 are MNHEY and SVGAGI.

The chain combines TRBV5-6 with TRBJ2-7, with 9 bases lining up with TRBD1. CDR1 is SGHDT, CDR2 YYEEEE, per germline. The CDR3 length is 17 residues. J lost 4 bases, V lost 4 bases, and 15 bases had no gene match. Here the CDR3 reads CASSPVTGGGNLYEQYF. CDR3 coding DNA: TGTGCCAGCAGCCCCGTGACAGGGGGAGGTAACTTATACGAGCAGTACTTC.

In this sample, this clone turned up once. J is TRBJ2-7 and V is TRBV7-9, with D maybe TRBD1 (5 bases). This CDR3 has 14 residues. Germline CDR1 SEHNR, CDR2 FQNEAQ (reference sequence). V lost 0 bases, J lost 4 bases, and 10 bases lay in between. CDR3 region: CASSLAGARYEQYF. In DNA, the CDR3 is TGTGCCAGCAGCTTAGCAGGGGCAAGGTACGAGCAGTACTTC.

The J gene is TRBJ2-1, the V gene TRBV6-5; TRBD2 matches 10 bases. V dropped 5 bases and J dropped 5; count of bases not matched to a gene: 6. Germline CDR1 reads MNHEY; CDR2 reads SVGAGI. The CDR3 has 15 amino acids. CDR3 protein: CASSLWTSGDNEQFF. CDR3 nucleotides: TGTGCCAGCAGTCTCTGGACTAGCGGCGACAATGAGCAGTTCTTC.

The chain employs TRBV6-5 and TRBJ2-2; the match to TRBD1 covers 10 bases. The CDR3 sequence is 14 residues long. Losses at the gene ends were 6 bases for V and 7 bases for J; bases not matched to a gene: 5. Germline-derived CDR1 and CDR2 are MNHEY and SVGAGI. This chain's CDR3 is CASRTGGDGGELFF. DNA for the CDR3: TGTGCCAGCAGGACAGGGGGCGACGGCGGGGAGCTGTTTTTT.

The CDR3 protein is CASSPSSPGQGGNTQYF. Here the CDR3 DNA reads TGTGCCAGCTCACCATCATCGCCGGGACAGGGAGGGAATACGCAGTATTTT. The genes are TRBV18 and TRBJ2-3; TRBD1 aligns across 9 bases. This CDR3 has 17 amino acids. Germline trimming cut 2 bases from V and 7 bases from J; bases unmatched to any gene: 13. CDR1 is KGHSH, CDR2 LQKENI, per germline.

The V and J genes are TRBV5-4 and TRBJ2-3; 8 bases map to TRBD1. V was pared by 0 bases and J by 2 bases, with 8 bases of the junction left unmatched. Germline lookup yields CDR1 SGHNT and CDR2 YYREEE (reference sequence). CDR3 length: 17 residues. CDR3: CASSLVLTGAFTDTQYF. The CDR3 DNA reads TGTGCCAGCAGCTTGGTCCTGACAGGGGCCTTCACAGATACGCAGTATTTT.

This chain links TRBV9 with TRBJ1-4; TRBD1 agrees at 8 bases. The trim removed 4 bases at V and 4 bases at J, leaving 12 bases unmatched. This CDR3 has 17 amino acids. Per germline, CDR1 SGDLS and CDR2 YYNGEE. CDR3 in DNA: TGTGCCAGCAGCTCAAAGGGTCCGGGACAGGATAATGAAAAACTGTTTTTT. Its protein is CASSSKGPGQDNEKLFF. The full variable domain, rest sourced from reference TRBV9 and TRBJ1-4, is DSGVTQTPKHLITATGQRVTLRCSPRSGDLSVYWYQQSLDQGLQFLIQYYNGEERAKGNILERFSAQQFPDLHSELNLSSLELGDSALYFCASSSKGPGQDNEKLFFGSGTQLSVL.

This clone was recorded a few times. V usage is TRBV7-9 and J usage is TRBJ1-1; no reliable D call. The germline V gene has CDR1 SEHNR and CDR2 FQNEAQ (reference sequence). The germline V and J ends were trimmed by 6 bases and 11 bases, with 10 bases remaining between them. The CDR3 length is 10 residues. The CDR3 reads CASSEVYAFF. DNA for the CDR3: TGTGCCAGCAGTGAGGTTTACGCTTTCTTT.

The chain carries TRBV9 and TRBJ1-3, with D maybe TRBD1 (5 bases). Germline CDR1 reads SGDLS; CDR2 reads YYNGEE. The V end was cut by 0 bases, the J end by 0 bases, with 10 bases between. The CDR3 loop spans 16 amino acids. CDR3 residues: CASSVESDISGNTIYF. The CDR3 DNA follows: TGTGCCAGCAGCGTAGAATCGGACATCTCTGGAAACACCATATATTTT.

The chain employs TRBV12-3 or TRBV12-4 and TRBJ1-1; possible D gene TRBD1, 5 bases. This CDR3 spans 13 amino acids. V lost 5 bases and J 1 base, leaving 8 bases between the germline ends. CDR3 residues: CASSRQQNTEAFF. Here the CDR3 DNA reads TGTGCCAGCAGTCGACAGCAGAACACTGAAGCTTTCTTT.

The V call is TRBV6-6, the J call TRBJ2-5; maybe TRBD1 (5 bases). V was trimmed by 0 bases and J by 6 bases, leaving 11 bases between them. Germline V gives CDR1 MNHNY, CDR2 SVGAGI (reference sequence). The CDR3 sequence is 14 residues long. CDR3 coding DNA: TGTGCCAGCAGTTACTCTACGCAGGGAAAGACCCAGTACTTC. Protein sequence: CASSYSTQGKTQYF.

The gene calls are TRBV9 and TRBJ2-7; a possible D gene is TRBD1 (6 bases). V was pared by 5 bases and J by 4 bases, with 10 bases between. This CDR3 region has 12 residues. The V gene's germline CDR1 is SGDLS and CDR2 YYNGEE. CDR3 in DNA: TGTGCCAGCAGTGATCAGGGGTACGAGCAGTACTTC. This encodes CASSDQGYEQYF.

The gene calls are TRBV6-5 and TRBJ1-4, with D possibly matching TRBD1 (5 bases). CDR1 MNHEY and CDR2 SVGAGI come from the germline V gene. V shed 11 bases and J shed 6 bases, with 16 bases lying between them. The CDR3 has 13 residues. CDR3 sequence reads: CAVSGVMDEKLFF. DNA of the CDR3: TGTGCCGTCTCGGGGGTCATGGATGAAAAACTGTTTTTT.

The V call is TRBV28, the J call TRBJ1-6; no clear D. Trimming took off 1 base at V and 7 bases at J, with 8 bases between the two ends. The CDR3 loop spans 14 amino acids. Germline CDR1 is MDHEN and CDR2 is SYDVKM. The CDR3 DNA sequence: TGTGCCAGCAGTTTATTCGGGGTCAATTCACCCCTCCACTTT. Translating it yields CASSLFGVNSPLHF.

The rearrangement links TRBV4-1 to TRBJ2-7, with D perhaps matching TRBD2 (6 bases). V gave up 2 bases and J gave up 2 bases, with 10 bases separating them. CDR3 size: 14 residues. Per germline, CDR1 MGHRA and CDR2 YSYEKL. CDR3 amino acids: CASSQTGTAYEQYF. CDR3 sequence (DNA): TGCGCCAGCAGCCAAACCGGGACTGCCTACGAGCAGTACTTC.

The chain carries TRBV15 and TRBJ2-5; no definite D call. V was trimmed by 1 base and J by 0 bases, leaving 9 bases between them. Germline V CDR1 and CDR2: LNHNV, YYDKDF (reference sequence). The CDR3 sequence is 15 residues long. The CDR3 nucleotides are TGTGCCACCAGCAGAGGGGCCGCCTACCAAGAGACCCAGTACTTC. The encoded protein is CATSRGAAYQETQYF.

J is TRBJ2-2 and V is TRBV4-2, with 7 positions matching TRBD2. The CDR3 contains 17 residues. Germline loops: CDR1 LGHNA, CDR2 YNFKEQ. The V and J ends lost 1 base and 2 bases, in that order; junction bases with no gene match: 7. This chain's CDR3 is CASSQVWASGNTGELFF. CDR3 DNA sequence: TGTGCCAGCAGCCAAGTGTGGGCTAGCGGAAACACCGGGGAGCTGTTTTTT.

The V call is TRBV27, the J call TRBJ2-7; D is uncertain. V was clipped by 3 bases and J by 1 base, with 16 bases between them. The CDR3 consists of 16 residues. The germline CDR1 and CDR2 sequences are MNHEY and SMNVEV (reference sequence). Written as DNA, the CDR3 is TGTGCCAGCAGTTTCAGCGTCTCTCCCCGGTCCTACGAGCAGTACTTC. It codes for CASSFSVSPRSYEQYF.

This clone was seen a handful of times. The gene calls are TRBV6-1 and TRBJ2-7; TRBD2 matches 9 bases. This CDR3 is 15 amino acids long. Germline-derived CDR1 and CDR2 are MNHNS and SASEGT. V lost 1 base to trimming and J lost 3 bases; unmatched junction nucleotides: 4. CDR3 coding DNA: TGTGCCAGCAGTGAAGAACTTAGCGGGAGCTACGAGCAGTACTTC. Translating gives CASSEELSGSYEQYF.

The CDR3 bases are TGTGCCAGCAGTCTTACCGGGACTATCTCTTCTACGCAGTATTTT. Translated, it gives CASSLTGTISSTQYF. The chain joins TRBV6-5 to TRBJ2-3, with 7 bases that match TRBD2. There are 15 residues in the CDR3. Germline CDR1 reads MNHEY; CDR2 reads SVGAGI. Trimming cost V 5 bases and J 8 bases; bases outside gene matches: 13.

CDR3 sequence (DNA): TGTGCCAGCAGGATTAGCGGGAGGGCCGGCGAGCAGTACTTC. Translation gives CASRISGRAGEQYF. The chain recombines TRBV6-5 with TRBJ2-7; 11 positions agree with TRBD2. CDR3 length: 14 residues. The germline CDR1 and CDR2 sequences are MNHEY and SVGAGI. With 6 bases clipped from V and 6 bases from J, the junction kept 7 bases outside the gene matches.

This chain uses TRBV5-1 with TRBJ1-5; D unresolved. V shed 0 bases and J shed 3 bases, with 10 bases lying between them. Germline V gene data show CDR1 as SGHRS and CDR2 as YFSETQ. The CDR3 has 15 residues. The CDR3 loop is CASSLAAGNNQPQHF. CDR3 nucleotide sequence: TGCGCCAGCAGCTTGGCCGCGGGGAACAATCAGCCCCAGCATTTT.